This T cell receptor beta chain appears in the sequencing data of a study of CD8+CD57+ T cells in acquired aplastic anemia. Across the study: Quantities of DNA derived from sorted CD4+ and CD8+ cells averaged approximately 3 ug. Study-level findings and limits: Both patients and controls carried the same twenty-nine CD8+ CDR3 sequences.

Profiling of TCR beta VDJ combinations and CDR3 sequences used genomic DNA as template. From the reads, TCRdb called clonotypes with MiXCR, one entry per CDR3 protein. This table holds approximately 190,000 distinct CDR3 sequences, less than 65% found once. Per germline, CDR1 LGHNA and CDR2 YSLEER. J lost 4 bases, V lost 3 bases, and 7 bases had no gene match. This CDR3 has 18 residues. This clonotype was detected ten times or more. No antigen is known for it. The V and J genes are TRBV4-3 and TRBJ2-1; TRBD2 agrees at 15 bases. The sequence was collected from a human donor with severe aplastic anemia or a healthy control (not recorded which). Source material: sorted CD4+, CD8+, or CD8+CD57+ T cells (not recorded which) from PBMCs. The CDR3 loop is CASSHDGLAGGPYNEQFF. The CDR3 DNA reads as TGCGCCAGCAGCCATGATGGACTAGCGGGGGGGCCGTACAATGAGCAGTTCTTC.